The entry below describes one T cell receptor beta chain. Noted time point: neoterminal ileum biopsy at postoperative endoscopy, about 6 months after surgery. This sample is drawn from a study of T cell repertoires in ileal Crohn's disease. Measured with immunoSEQ multiplex PCR; TCRdb has only the in-frame clones, and not every one. The sample yields fewer than 450 clones, around 80% seen once. Germline V lookup: CDR1 LGHNA, CDR2 YNFKEQ. The CDR3 is 15 amino acids. J lost 8 bases, V lost 4 bases, and 10 bases had no gene match. The material sequenced was ileal tissue. The receptor was isolated from an adult with Crohn's disease. The J gene is TRBJ1-4, the V gene TRBV4-2; the match to TRBD1 covers 7 bases. The DNA of the CDR3 is TGTGCCAGCAGCCCCTACAGGGGCGAGGCCGAAAAACTGTTTTTT. Translated, it gives CASSPYRGEAEKLFF.